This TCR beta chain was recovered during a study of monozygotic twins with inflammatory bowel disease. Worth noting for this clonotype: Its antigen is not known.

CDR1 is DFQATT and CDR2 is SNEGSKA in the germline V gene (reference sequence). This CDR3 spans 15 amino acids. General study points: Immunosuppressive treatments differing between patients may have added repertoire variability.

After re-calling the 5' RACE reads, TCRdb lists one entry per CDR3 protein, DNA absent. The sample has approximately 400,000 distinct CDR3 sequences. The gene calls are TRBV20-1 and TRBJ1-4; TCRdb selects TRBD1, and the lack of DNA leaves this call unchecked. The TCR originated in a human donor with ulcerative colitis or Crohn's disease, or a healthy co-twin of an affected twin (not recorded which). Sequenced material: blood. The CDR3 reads CSARRGSATNEKLFF.